These 3 T cell receptor beta chains originate from one sample sequenced in a study of blood T cell repertoires in COVID-19. Repertoires were generated with immunoSEQ multiplex PCR, while TCRdb's copy carries only in-frame clones and drops some. This sample has tens of thousands of clones; around 83% occur once, and the top ten carry 5% to 6.5%. Sequencing was done on a sample of peripheral blood. These receptors were collected from a woman aged 55-75 years with acute or convalescent COVID-19.

The J gene is TRBJ1-4, the V gene TRBV19; TRBD1 matches at 11 bases. The CDR3 contains 14 residues. The junction had 3 bases not matched to a gene; V was cut back by 6 bases and J by 6 bases. From germline, CDR1 is LNHDA and CDR2 SQIVND (reference sequence). In DNA, the CDR3 is TGTGCCAGTAGCCGGGACAGGGGGGATGAAAAACTGTTTTTT. This sequence encodes CASSRDRGDEKLFF.

This chain links TRBV19 with TRBJ1-2; D might be TRBD1 (6 bases). V lost 4 bases, J lost 9 bases, and 15 bases lay in between. Germline V lookup: CDR1 LNHDA, CDR2 SQIVND (reference sequence). The length of the CDR3 is 13 residues. CDR3 DNA sequence: TGTGCCAGTAGTACCGGGACACTATGGAGCTACACCTTC. It encodes CASSTGTLWSYTF.

This clone was detected a few times. V gene TRBV11-3 combines with J gene TRBJ1-2; TRBD1 aligns across 9 bases. Germline CDR1 and CDR2: SGHNT and YENEEA. CDR3 length: 16 residues. V shed 3 bases, J shed 4 bases, and the junction held 9 bases outside the gene matches. The CDR3 loop is CASSLPDRGHLYGYTF. The CDR3 DNA reads TGTGCCAGCAGCTTGCCGGACAGGGGCCATCTCTATGGCTACACCTTC.